The entry below describes one T cell receptor (beta chain). The germline V gene has CDR1 SGHTA and CDR2 FQGNSA. V was pared by 3 bases and J by 3 bases, with 14 bases between. The CDR3 runs to 15 residues. The sample comes from a study of blood T cell repertoires in COVID-19. Looking at the study overall: The samples span acute and convalescent COVID-19 from the United States, Italy and Spain. From T cells, B-cell-depleted T cells, or PBMCs came the material, which was cDNA or gDNA.

In the authors' workflow: Reference gene primer amplification in the assay estimated nucleated cell counts. Profiled with immunoSEQ multiplex PCR; TCRdb holds only in-frame clones, not every one. The DNA gave D and trimming, while V, J and clone size come from that table. Found here are 130,000 to 150,000 clones, about 85% of them singletons; the top ten hold 35% to 40%. This chain links TRBV7-2 with TRBJ2-5; no firm D call. The TCR originated in a human donor in a cohort sampled during active COVID-19. Sequenced sample: peripheral blood. CDR3 sequence: CASSFLPGSKETQYF. As DNA, the CDR3 is TGTGCCAGCAGCTTCCTACCGGGTTCAAAAGAGACCCAGTACTTC.